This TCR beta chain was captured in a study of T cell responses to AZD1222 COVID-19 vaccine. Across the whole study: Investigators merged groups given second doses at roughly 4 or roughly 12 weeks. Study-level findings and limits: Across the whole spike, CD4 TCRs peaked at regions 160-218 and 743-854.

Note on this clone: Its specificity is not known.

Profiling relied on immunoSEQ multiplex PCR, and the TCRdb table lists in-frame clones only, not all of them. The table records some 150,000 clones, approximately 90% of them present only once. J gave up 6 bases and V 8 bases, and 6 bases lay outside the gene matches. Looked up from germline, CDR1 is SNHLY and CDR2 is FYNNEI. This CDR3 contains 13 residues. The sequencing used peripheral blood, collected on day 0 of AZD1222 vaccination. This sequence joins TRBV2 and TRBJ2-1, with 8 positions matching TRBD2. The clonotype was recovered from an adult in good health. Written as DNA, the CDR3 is TGTGCCAGCGCAGGGGCGGGGGGCAATGAGCAGTTCTTC. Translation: CASAGAGGNEQFF.